This T cell receptor (beta chain) originates from a study of shared clonotypes between healthy human individuals (dated by TCRdb to about 2020). Broadly, across the study: The cohort included three men and a couple of women between 18 and 49 years of age. To increase sequencing depth and limit assay-specific biases, different laboratories used diverse techniques to prepare libraries and sequence TCR repertoires. For each donor, three plates each were used for CD4 naive and CD4 memory, two plates were used for CD8 naive, and one plate was used for CD8 memory. The study deeply sequenced blood TCR repertoires of five healthy adults to estimate repertoire size and the extent of clonotype sharing between individuals. Each donor's leukapheresis produced roughly between roughly 0.85 and 10 billion PBMCs.

The CDR3, cysteine through phenylalanine, is 15 amino acids long. Only the CDR3 region is kept as DNA, spanning 45 bases read in frame from base 1. CDR1 LGHNA and CDR2 YSLEER are derived from the germline V gene. A distance of 14 bases separates the germline ends of V and J, which lose 4 bases and 1 base respectively. A word on this clone: What antigen it recognizes has not been identified. Per-base quality was not reported, and no clone a single base away is much larger than it.

The donors were healthy, HIV-negative adults who had no recently reported acute infections or vaccinations. Every donor was a Caucasian adult living in Nashville, Tennessee, USA. CD4+ T cells were enriched by magnetic negative selection, after which naive cells were positively selected on CD45RA and the negative fraction was taken as the memory subset. Blood was collected by leukapheresis, and PBMCs were isolated by Ficoll-Histopaque density gradient centrifugation and then cryopreserved in liquid nitrogen vapor phase. Analytical flow cytometry was used to check the purity and quantity of every magnetically sorted T cell population. Genomic DNA was isolated from each sorted fraction and quantified by UV absorbance on a Nanodrop 2000c. Broader findings and caveats from the paper: Even with the large sequencing depth, rarefaction of the sorted-subset datasets indicated that sequencing was incomplete. Naive subsets generally had larger estimated clonotype richness than memory subsets did. Sharing across four donors was observed for about 4.8% of naive CD4, about 4% of naive CD8, 2% to 2.5% of memory CD4, and about 0.4% of memory CD8 clonotypes. The small number of donors limited the genetic and exposure-history diversity represented. Clonotypes shared by all four sorted-subset donors showed higher generation probabilities than non-shared clonotypes. Sampling was restricted to blood, and TCR repertoires in tissue are likely to differ from TCR repertoires in blood. Pairwise subsampling led to the expectation that sequencing depth would affect the degree of clonotype sharing among donors.

TCR CDR3 regions were amplified from genomic DNA by multiplex PCR using the deep immunoSEQ assay. Extracted genomic DNA from each cell subset was spread evenly across all wells of several immunoSEQ 96-well plates, with each plate serving as a replicate. For sorted subsets, each replicate PCR was loaded with about 0.2 ug genomic DNA, equivalent to 30,000 or so T cell genomes. Purified libraries were quantified with a Qubit 3.0 fluorometer, sized on a Bioanalyzer 2100, and re-quantified with the KAPA Library Quantification kit. Each immunoSEQ 96-well plate was sequenced on its own single-read 150-cycle Illumina NextSeq 550 flow cell. The paper's data handling went like this. Because only junctional sequences without quality scores were contained in the immunoSEQ output, filtering matching that applied to full-length reads could not be performed. To assign V/J genes and CDR3, sequences were annotated using PyIR, a Python wrapper for IgBLAST v1.9, with IMGT germline references. Reads with weak V/J assignments (E-value above 1e-6), missing CDR3, stop codons, out-of-frame junctions, or ambiguous translated residues were removed. A V3J clonotype was defined by an identical inferred V gene, J gene, and CDR3 amino acid sequence. To compute the percentage overlap between repertoires, the number of shared unique clonotypes was divided by the size of the smaller repertoire. Richness of each repertoire was evaluated using RTK rarefaction, the Chao1 estimator, and Recon v2.1 estimates of unobserved clonotypes. Generation probabilities for all TCRbeta clonotypes obtained by the gDNA method from a handful of donors were computed using OLGA. Sourced from immuneACCESS, this table was stored by TCRdb with only in-frame sequences that have V and J called. A share of the clones is absent; for the studies checked, an unresolved V gene accounts for under half, and the remainder has no known explanation. For V, J and clone size, that table is used; D and trimming come from the DNA. The sample table records some 2,000,000 clones; 90% to 95% of these occur just once. 0.1% to 0.15% of the sample is held by the ten biggest clonotypes.

The sample comprised naive CD4+ T cells sorted from blood. The cell subset or site label, as the study defines it: CD45RA+ positively selected. The chain was built from TRBV4-3 and TRBJ2-7; confidence is insufficient to name the D gene. This clonotype was sampled from a man younger than 35 in good health. DNA sequence: TGCGCCAGCAGCCTTGTGGCCCAGGCGTCCTACGAGCAGTACTTC. Translated, it gives CASSLVAQASYEQYF.